The next 29 T cell receptor beta chains were all read from a single sample in a study of blood T cell repertoires in COVID-19. The table came from immunoSEQ multiplex PCR; TCRdb's copy has only in-frame clones and leaves some out. The sample consists of under 300,000 clones, roughly 90% of them appearing once. The specimen was peripheral blood. The receptor source for this set is a woman aged 35 to 49 who had recovered from COVID-19.

The chain carries TRBV30 and TRBJ2-7, with 11 bases fitting TRBD2. The V segment lost 1 base and the J segment 7 bases; nucleotides outside the gene matches: 3. The CDR3 is 13 amino acids. CDR1 and CDR2 from the germline V gene are GTSNPN and SVGIG (reference sequence). CDR3 DNA: TGTGCCTGGAGTGCCAGACTAGCGGGAGAGCAGTACTTC. It encodes CAWSARLAGEQYF.

The V gene is TRBV18, the J gene TRBJ2-5; D is perhaps TRBD2 (5 bases). The CDR3 is made up of 17 amino acids. The V gene's germline CDR1 is KGHSH and CDR2 LQKENI. The V end was cut by 3 bases, the J end by 4 bases, with 21 bases between. The CDR3 DNA follows: TGTGCCAGCTCACCCCTAAAGTACGAGGGTCTGGGAGAGACCCAGTACTTC. Protein: CASSPLKYEGLGETQYF.

The chain joins TRBV19 to TRBJ2-7, with D perhaps matching TRBD1 (5 bases). Germline CDR1 and CDR2: LNHDA and SQIVND (reference sequence). The CDR3 sequence is 12 residues long. V was trimmed by 4 bases and J by 6 bases, leaving 10 bases between them. The CDR3: CASSTRVSEQYF. DNA of the CDR3: TGTGCCAGTAGTACCAGGGTCTCCGAGCAGTACTTC.

The V gene is TRBV10-2, the J gene TRBJ2-5; 8 nucleotides match TRBD2. This CDR3 spans 15 amino acids. J gave up 5 bases and V 3 bases, and 8 bases lay outside the gene matches. Germline-derived CDR1 and CDR2 are WSHSY and SAAADI. In nucleotides, the CDR3 is TGCGCCAGCAGTGAAAACGGGAGGGCCGAGGAGACCCAGTACTTC. This codes for CASSENGRAEETQYF.

The gene calls are TRBV29-1 and TRBJ2-1; D is ambiguous. Trimming removed 4 bases at V and 7 bases at J, with 11 bases between. The CDR3 consists of 12 residues. Germline CDR1 reads SQVTM; CDR2 reads ANQGSEA. CDR3 DNA sequence: TGCAGCGTTGCAAGCGCCTGGAATGAGCAGTTCTTC. It is translated as CSVASAWNEQFF.

The J gene is TRBJ2-1, the V gene TRBV13, with 9 bases lining up with TRBD2. The ends lost 5 bases at V and 6 bases at J; junction bases unmatched: 14. Germline V gene lookup returns CDR1 PRHDT and CDR2 FYEKMQ (reference sequence). This CDR3 has 17 residues. The DNA of the CDR3 is TGTGCCAGCAGCATTGGCGGGAGACTAGCGGAAGGCAATGAGCAGTTCTTC. It yields the protein CASSIGGRLAEGNEQFF.

This clone was seen a handful of times. Written as DNA, the CDR3 is TGTGCCAGCAGTTCGACAGGGTCTGGAAACACCATATATTTT. This translates into CASSSTGSGNTIYF. The rearrangement joins TRBV2 to TRBJ1-3; TRBD1 matches 7 bases. Trimming took 5 bases from V and 1 from J; bases not matched to a gene: 2. This CDR3 has 14 amino acids. CDR1 and CDR2 (germline): SNHLY, FYNNEI.

The rearrangement joins TRBV7-9 to TRBJ1-5; no reliable D call. Germline CDR1 and CDR2: SEHNR and FQNEAQ (reference sequence). The ends were cut back, 6 bases at V and 4 bases at J, with 16 bases in the middle. This CDR3 has 15 residues. DNA of the CDR3: TGTGCCAGCAGGAGCGGACCGGGCCGAAATCAGCCCCAGCATTTT. Amino acids: CASRSGPGRNQPQHF.

The chain couples TRBV5-1 to TRBJ1-2, with 8 bases matching TRBD1. The germline V gene encodes CDR1 SGHRS and CDR2 YFSETQ. The CDR3 has 15 residues. Losses at the gene ends were 7 bases for V and 2 bases for J; bases not matched to a gene: 10. The CDR3 DNA reads TGCGCCAGCTTCGAGGACGGGACAGGCAACTATGGCTACACCTTC. Its protein is CASFEDGTGNYGYTF.

This sequence joins TRBV25-1 and TRBJ2-2; D is perhaps TRBD2 (6 bases). Trimming removed 4 bases from V and 7 bases from J, with 16 bases in between. The CDR3 is made up of 15 amino acids. Germline V lookup: CDR1 MGHDK, CDR2 SYGVNS. The CDR3 region has the DNA TGTGCCAGCAGTGCCGGAGGAGGGTTGGACGGGGAGCTGTTTTTT. Translated: CASSAGGGLDGELFF.

The V gene is TRBV4-1, the J gene TRBJ2-2; 8 nucleotides agree with TRBD2. V lost 0 bases and J lost 4; bases outside the gene matches: 7. The CDR3 spans 17 residues. Germline CDR1 is MGHRA and CDR2 is YSYEKL. In nucleotides, the CDR3 is TGCGCCAGCAGCCAAGATTGGCGGGAGGTCCTCACCGGGGAGCTGTTTTTT. This encodes CASSQDWREVLTGELFF.

The rearrangement uses TRBV7-2 and TRBJ1-1; D possibly corresponds to TRBD1 (6 bases). The V gene lost 3 bases and the J gene lost 1 base, with 9 bases spanning the gap. CDR1 and CDR2 (germline): SGHTA, FQGNSA. The CDR3 consists of 14 residues. The CDR3 DNA reads TGTGCCAGCAGCTTTCTGGGACAGAACACTGAAGCTTTCTTT. This sequence encodes CASSFLGQNTEAFF.

The chain joins TRBV6-2 or TRBV6-3 to TRBJ2-1, with 12 bases aligning to TRBD2. The CDR3 length is 21 residues. Germline V gene sequence: CDR1 MNHEY, CDR2 SVGEGT. V gave up 0 bases and J gave up 2 bases; unmatched junction bases: 14. This chain's CDR3 is CASSYSDPLAGGPGAYNEQFF. In DNA, the CDR3 is TGTGCCAGCAGTTACTCAGATCCGCTAGCGGGAGGGCCTGGGGCCTACAATGAGCAGTTCTTC.

The rearrangement uses TRBV18 and TRBJ1-1; weak D call: TRBD1 (5 bases). Trimming shortened V by 6 bases and J by 1 base, and 9 bases separated the two germline ends. The CDR3 has 13 amino acids. In germline, CDR1 is KGHSH, CDR2 LQKENI. The CDR3 region has the DNA TGTGCCAGCTCTGACGACAGGAACACTGAAGCTTTCTTT. As protein: CASSDDRNTEAFF.

The rearrangement joins TRBV7-9 to TRBJ2-7; a weak D match, TRBD2 (6 bases). There are 19 residues in the CDR3. The germline V gene encodes CDR1 SEHNR and CDR2 FQNEAQ (reference sequence). V was clipped by 4 bases and J by 0 bases, with 25 bases between them. CDR3 region: CASSSVVGLSGVNSYEQYF. The CDR3 DNA reads TGTGCCAGCAGCTCTGTGGTTGGGTTGTCGGGGGTAAACTCCTACGAGCAGTACTTC. The complete variable domain, with remaining parts taken from reference TRBV7-9 and TRBJ2-7, reads DTGVSQNPRHKITKRGQNVTFRCDPISEHNRLYWYRQTLGQGPEFLTYFQNEAQLEKSRLLSDRFSAERPKGSFSTLEIQRTEQGDSAMYLCASSSVVGLSGVNSYEQYFGPGTRLTVT.

The chain joins TRBV4-1 to TRBJ2-3; 7 bases agree with TRBD2. This CDR3 has 18 residues. V gave up 0 bases and J gave up 3 bases; unmatched junction bases: 12. Germline assignment: CDR1 MGHRA and CDR2 YSYEKL. The CDR3 spells CASSQEVGRAGVTDTQYF. The CDR3 coding sequence is TGCGCCAGCAGCCAAGAAGTTGGACGGGCGGGAGTAACAGATACGCAGTATTTT.

The sample holds one count of this clone. This chain uses TRBV15 with TRBJ2-7; 7 bases are a match to TRBD1. The length of the CDR3 is 14 residues. J lost 2 bases, V lost 5 bases, and 6 bases had no gene match. Per germline, CDR1 LNHNV and CDR2 YYDKDF (reference sequence). CDR3 sequence: CATSGTATTYEQYF. CDR3 bases: TGTGCCACCAGCGGGACAGCTACCACCTACGAGCAGTACTTC.

The genes are TRBV7-9 and TRBJ2-3; a weak D match, TRBD1 (6 bases). Trimming cost V 5 bases and J 4 bases, with 13 bases left between them. Germline CDR1 SEHNR, CDR2 FQNEAQ (reference sequence). This CDR3 contains 14 residues. The CDR3 DNA is TGTGCCAGCAGCCTCGGACAGAGCGCAGATACGCAGTATTTT. Translating it yields CASSLGQSADTQYF.

The rearrangement links TRBV27 to TRBJ2-1, with TRBD2 matching 12 bases. The CDR3 is 16 amino acids. Germline V gene sequence: CDR1 MNHEY, CDR2 SMNVEV (reference sequence). After removal of 7 bases from V and 0 bases from J, the junction contained 4 bases not matched to a gene. For the CDR3, the DNA is TGTGCCAGCACCCCGACTAGCGGGAGCTCCTACAATGAGCAGTTCTTC. This codes for CASTPTSGSSYNEQFF.

V and J are TRBV6-2 or TRBV6-3 and TRBJ2-7; 8 nucleotides line up with TRBD1. This CDR3 comprises 16 residues. Germline-derived CDR1 and CDR2 are MNHEY and SVGEGT. V lost 1 base to trimming and J lost 2 bases; unmatched junction nucleotides: 7. CDR3 sequence (DNA): TGTGCCAGCAGTTACTTGGTCGGGACAGGTACCTACGAGCAGTACTTC. It is translated as CASSYLVGTGTYEQYF.

V and J are TRBV19 and TRBJ2-2; 11 nucleotides match TRBD2. CDR1 LNHDA and CDR2 SQIVND come from the germline V gene (reference sequence). J gave up 13 bases and V 8 bases, and 9 bases lay outside the gene matches. CDR3 length: 13 amino acids. The CDR3 nucleotides are TGTGCCAGTGGGACTAGCGGACCGGGGTGGCTGTTTTTT. The encoded protein is CASGTSGPGWLFF.

This chain joins TRBV11-1 and TRBJ2-1; D perhaps matches TRBD2 (6 bases). CDR3 length: 16 amino acids. The V gene's germline CDR1 is SGHAT and CDR2 FQDESV (reference sequence). Trimming cost V 1 base and J 4 bases, with 14 bases left between them. This chain's CDR3 is CASSLGGGPAYNEQFF. The CDR3 DNA reads TGTGCCAGCAGCTTAGGGGGAGGTCCAGCTTACAATGAGCAGTTCTTC. The variable domain in full, completed from reference TRBV11-1 and TRBJ2-1, reads EAEVAQSPRYKITEKSQAVAFWCDPISGHATLYWYRQILGQGPELLVQFQDESVVDDSQLPKDRFSAERLKGVDSTLKIQPAELGDSAMYLCASSLGGGPAYNEQFFGPGTRLTVL.

The V call is TRBV27, the J call TRBJ1-2; possible D gene TRBD1, 5 bases. Germline CDR1 reads MNHEY; CDR2 reads SMNVEV (reference sequence). CDR3 size: 17 residues. V lost 0 bases and J lost 7, with 21 bases in between. Here the CDR3 DNA reads TGTGCCAGCAGTTTATCGGGGCAGGGATCGGCCGGGGGTGGCTACACCTTC. It translates to CASSLSGQGSAGGGYTF.

The rearrangement uses TRBV15 and TRBJ2-3, with 11 bases lining up with TRBD2. The CDR3 runs 17 residues. V was pared by 3 bases and J by 0 bases, with 5 bases of the junction left unmatched. Germline V gene lookup returns CDR1 LNHNV and CDR2 YYDKDF (reference sequence). This CDR3 reads CATSSRTSGSSTDTQYF. The CDR3 DNA reads TGTGCCACCAGCAGTAGAACTAGCGGGAGCAGCACAGATACGCAGTATTTT.

V gene TRBV9 combines with J gene TRBJ1-1; possibly TRBD1 for D (5 bases). The germline V gene encodes CDR1 SGDLS and CDR2 YYNGEE. This CDR3 has 15 amino acids. Deletions cut 0 bases from V and 0 bases from J, with 9 bases between. DNA of the CDR3: TGTGCCAGCAGCGTAGGCGGGGGATTGAACACTGAAGCTTTCTTT. It is translated as CASSVGGGLNTEAFF.

With respect to this clone: At the DNA level, this CDR3 is encoded by other sequences in the same sample as well. The rearrangement links TRBV12-3 or TRBV12-4 to TRBJ1-2; possibly TRBD1 for D (6 bases). V was pared by 2 bases and J by 2 bases, with 6 bases between. The CDR3 length is 13 residues. CDR3 protein: CASSLTGNYGYTF. The CDR3 DNA reads TGTGCCAGCAGTTTAACAGGGAACTATGGCTACACCTTC.

The chain couples TRBV3-1 (or the pseudogene TRBV3-2) to TRBJ2-7, with 7 bases identical to TRBD1. CDR1 and CDR2 from the germline V gene are LGHDT and YNNKEL (reference sequence). This CDR3 has 16 residues. V lost 4 bases and J lost 1; bases outside the gene matches: 10. CDR3 sequence reads: CASSPNLGQLSYEQYF. CDR3 in DNA: TGTGCCAGCAGCCCAAACCTGGGACAGCTTTCCTACGAGCAGTACTTC.

This clone was seen a handful of times. The chain couples TRBV19 to TRBJ1-2; the D gene is possibly TRBD1 (5 bases). This CDR3 comprises 14 residues. Germline lookup yields CDR1 LNHDA and CDR2 SQIVND (reference sequence). V was trimmed by 0 bases and J by 4 bases, leaving 9 bases between them. Here the CDR3 DNA reads TGTGCCAGTAGTATAGAGGACACACGCTATGGCTACACCTTC. This encodes CASSIEDTRYGYTF.

CDR3 loop: CASSLMGSSVMNTEAFF. As DNA, the CDR3 is TGTGCCAGCAGCTTAATGGGCAGTTCTGTTATGAACACTGAAGCTTTCTTT. V is TRBV7-2 and J is TRBJ1-1, with no clear D. This CDR3 comprises 17 residues. CDR1 is SGHTA and CDR2 is FQGNSA in the germline V gene. V was shortened by 2 bases and J by 0 bases, with 16 bases between the two germline ends.